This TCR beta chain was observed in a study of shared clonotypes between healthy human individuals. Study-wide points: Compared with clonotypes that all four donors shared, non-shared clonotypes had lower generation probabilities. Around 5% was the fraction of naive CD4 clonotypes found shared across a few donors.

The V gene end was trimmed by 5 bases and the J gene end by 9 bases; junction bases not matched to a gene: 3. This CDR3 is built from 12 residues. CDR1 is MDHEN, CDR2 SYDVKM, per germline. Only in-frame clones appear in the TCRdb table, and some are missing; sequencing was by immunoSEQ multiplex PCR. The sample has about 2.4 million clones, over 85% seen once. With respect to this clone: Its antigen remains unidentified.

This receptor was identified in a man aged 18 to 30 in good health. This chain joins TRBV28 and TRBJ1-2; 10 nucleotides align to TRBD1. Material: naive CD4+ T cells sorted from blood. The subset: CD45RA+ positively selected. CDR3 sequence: CASSGTGARYTF. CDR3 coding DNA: TGTGCCAGCAGTGGGACAGGGGCACGCTACACCTTC.